Included here is one TCR beta chain sequence, with context. The data were produced by immunoSEQ multiplex PCR, yet TCRdb's version contains in-frame clones alone and is incomplete. The sample consists of some 2,500,000 clones, 80% to 95% of them appearing once. This specimen belongs to a study of shared clonotypes between healthy human individuals. V was pared by 3 bases and J by 1 base, with 16 bases between. Germline V gene sequence: CDR1 SGHNT, CDR2 YYREEE (reference sequence). This CDR3 is built from 16 residues. The sequencing input was naive CD4+ T cells from PBMCs. Subset of the sample: CD45RA+ positively selected. The chain is built from TRBV5-4 and TRBJ1-1, with D possibly being TRBD1 (5 bases). The clonotype comes from a man between 18 and 29 years old in good health. Some clones in this sample may be carry-over from other donors' samples. The CDR3 DNA is TGTGCCAGCAGCTCCGTTACGGGACTCCCGAACACTGAAGCTTTCTTT. Translating it yields CASSSVTGLPNTEAFF.